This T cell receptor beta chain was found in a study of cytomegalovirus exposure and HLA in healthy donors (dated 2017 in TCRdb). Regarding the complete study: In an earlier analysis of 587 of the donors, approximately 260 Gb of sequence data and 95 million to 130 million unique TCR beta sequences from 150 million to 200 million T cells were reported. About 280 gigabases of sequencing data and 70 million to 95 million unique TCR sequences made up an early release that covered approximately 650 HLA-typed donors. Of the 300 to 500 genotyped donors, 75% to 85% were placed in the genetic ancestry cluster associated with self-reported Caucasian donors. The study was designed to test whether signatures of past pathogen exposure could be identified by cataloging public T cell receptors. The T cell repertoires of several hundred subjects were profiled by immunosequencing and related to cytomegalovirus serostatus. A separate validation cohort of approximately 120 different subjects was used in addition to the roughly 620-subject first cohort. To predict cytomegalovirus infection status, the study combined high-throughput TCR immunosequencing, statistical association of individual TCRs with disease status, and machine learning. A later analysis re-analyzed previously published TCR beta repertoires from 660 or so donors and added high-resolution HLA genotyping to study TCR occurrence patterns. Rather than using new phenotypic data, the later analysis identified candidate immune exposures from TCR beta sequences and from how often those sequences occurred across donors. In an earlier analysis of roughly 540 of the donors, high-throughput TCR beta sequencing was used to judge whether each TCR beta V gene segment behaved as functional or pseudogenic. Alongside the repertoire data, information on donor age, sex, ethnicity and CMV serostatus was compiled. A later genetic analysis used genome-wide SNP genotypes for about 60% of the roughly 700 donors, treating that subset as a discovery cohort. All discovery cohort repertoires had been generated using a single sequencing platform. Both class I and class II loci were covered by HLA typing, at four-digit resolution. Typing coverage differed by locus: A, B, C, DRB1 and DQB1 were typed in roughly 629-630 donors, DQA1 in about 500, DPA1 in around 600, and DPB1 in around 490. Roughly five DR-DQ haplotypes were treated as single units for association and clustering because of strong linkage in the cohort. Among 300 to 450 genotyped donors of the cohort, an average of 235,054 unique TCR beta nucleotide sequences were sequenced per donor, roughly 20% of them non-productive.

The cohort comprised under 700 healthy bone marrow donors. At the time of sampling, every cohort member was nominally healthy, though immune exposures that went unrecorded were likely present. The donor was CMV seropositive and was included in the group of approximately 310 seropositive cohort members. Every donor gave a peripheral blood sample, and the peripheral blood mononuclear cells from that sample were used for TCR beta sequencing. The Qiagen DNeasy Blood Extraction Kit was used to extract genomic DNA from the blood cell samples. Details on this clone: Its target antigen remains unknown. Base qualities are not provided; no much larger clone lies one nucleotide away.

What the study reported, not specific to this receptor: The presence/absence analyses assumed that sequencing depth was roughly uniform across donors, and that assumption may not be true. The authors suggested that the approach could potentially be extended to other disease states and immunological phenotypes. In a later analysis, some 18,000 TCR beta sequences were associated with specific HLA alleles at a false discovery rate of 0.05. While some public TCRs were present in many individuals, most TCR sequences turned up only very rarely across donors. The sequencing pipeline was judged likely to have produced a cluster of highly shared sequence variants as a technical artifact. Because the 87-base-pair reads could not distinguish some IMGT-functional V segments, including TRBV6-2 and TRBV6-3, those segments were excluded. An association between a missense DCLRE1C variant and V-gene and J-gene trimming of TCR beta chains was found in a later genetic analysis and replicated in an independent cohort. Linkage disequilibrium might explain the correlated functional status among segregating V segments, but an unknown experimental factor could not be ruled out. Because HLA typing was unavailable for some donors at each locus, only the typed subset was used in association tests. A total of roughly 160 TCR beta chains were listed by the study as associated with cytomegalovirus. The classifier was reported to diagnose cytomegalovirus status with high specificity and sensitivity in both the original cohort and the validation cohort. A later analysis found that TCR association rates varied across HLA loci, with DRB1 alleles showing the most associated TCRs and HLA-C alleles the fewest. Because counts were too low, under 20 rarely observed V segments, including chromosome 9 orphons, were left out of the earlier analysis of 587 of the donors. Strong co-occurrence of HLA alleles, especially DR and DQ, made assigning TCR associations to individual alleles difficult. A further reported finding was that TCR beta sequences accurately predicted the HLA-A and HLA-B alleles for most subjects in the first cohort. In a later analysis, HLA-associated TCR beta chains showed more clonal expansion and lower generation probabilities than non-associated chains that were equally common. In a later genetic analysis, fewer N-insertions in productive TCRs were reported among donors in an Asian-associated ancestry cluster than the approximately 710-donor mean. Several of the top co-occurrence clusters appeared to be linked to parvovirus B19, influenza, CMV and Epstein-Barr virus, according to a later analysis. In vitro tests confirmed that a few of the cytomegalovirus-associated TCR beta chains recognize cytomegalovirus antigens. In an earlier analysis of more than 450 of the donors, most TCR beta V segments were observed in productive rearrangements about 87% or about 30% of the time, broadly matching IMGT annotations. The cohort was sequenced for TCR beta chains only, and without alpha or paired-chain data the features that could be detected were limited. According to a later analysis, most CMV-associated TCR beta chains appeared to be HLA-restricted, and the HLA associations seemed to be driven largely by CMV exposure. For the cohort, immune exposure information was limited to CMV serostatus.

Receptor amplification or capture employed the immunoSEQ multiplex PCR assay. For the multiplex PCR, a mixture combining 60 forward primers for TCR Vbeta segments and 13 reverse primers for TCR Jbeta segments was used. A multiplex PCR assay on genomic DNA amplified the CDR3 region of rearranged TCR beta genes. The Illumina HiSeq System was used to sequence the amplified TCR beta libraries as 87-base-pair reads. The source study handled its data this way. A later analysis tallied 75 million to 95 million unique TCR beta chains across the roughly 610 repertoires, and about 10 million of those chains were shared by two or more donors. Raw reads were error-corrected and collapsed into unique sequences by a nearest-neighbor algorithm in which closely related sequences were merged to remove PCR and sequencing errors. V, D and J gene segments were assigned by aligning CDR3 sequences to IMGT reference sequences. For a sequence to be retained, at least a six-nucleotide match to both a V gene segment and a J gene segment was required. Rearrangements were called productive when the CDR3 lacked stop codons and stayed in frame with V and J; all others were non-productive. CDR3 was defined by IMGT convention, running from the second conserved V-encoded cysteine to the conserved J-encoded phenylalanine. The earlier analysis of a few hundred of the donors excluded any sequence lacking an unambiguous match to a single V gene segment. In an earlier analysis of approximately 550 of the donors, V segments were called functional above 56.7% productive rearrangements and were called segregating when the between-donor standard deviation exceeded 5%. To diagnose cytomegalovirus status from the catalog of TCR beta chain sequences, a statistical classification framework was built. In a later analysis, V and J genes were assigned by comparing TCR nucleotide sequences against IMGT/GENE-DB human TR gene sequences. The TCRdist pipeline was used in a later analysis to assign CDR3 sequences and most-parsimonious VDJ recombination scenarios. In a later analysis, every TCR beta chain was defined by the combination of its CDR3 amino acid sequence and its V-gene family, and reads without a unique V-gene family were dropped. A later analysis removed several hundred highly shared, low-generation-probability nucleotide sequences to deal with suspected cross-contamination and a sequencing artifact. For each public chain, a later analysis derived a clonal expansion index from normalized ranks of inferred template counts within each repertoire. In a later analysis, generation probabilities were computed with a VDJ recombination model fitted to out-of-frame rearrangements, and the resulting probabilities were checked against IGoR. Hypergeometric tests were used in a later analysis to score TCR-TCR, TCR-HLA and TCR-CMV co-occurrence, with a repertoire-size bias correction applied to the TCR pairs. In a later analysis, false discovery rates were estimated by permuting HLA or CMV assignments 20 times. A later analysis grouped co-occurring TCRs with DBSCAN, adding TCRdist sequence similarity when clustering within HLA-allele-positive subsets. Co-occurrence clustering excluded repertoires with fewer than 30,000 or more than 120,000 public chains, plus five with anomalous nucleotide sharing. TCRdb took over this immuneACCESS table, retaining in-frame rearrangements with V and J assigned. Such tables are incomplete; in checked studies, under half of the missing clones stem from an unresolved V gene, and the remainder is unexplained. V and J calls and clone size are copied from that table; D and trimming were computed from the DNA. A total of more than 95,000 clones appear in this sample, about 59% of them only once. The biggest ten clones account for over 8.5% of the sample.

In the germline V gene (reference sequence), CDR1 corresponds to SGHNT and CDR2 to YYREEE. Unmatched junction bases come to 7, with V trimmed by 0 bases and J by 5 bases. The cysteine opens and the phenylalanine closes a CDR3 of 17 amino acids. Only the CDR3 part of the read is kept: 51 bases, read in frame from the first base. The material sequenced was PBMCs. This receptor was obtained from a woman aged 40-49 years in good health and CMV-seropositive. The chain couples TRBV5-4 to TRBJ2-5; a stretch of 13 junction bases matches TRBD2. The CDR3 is CASSLAGGLAGVETQYF. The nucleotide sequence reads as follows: TGTGCCAGCAGCTTGGCAGGAGGACTAGCGGGAGTGGAGACCCAGTACTTC.